Below are 7 T cell receptor beta chains sequenced from a single sample in a study of graft-versus-host responses after intestinal transplantation. These receptors have no identified antigens. Measured with immunoSEQ multiplex PCR; TCRdb has only the in-frame clones, and not every one. The sample carries tens of thousands of clones, 85% to 95% recorded once. Sequencing was performed on unstimulated CD8+ T cells sorted from spleen or lymph node cells, taken before transplant. Receptor source: a human donor who was the organ donor for an intestinal transplant.

The J gene is TRBJ2-5, the V gene TRBV18; 7 bases are shared with TRBD1. The CDR3 consists of 15 residues. CDR1 and CDR2 (germline): KGHSH, LQKENI. Trimming removed 5 bases from V and 5 bases from J; junction bases left unmatched: 11. The CDR3 DNA reads as TGTGCCAGCTCAGCCTCGGACAGGTTCGCGGAGACCCAGTACTTC. Translated: CASSASDRFAETQYF.

CDR3 coding DNA: TGTGCCAGCAGCCGTACAGGACCCCAAGAGACCCAGTACTTC. It yields the protein CASSRTGPQETQYF. The rearrangement uses TRBV7-9 and TRBJ2-5; D perhaps matches TRBD1 (5 bases). Trimming pared 5 bases from V and 1 base from J, leaving 11 bases between. This CDR3 spans 14 amino acids. Germline V gene lookup returns CDR1 SEHNR and CDR2 FQNEAQ (reference sequence).

The V and J genes are TRBV7-3 and TRBJ1-5; D gene uncertain. V lost 5 bases and J 0 bases, leaving 11 bases between the germline ends. The germline gives CDR1 SGHTA, CDR2 FQGTGA. The CDR3 covers 15 residues. CDR3 nucleotides: TGTGCCAGCAGCCCGGACCCTTGTAGCAATCAGCCCCAGCATTTT. This encodes CASSPDPCSNQPQHF.

This chain connects TRBV9 to TRBJ1-5; 9 bases fit TRBD1. Germline assignment: CDR1 SGDLS and CDR2 YYNGEE. This CDR3 spans 14 amino acids. The J segment lost 4 bases and the V segment lost 4 bases, leaving 3 bases of the junction unmatched. In DNA, the CDR3 is TGTGCCAGCAGCACGGGACAGGGTAATCAGCCCCAGCATTTT. Its protein product is CASSTGQGNQPQHF.

The rearrangement joins TRBV5-1 to TRBJ2-1; 10 bases line up with TRBD2. V lost 3 bases to trimming and J lost 6 bases; unmatched junction nucleotides: 9. CDR3 length: 16 residues. Germline values: CDR1 SGHRS, CDR2 YFSETQ. The CDR3 loop reads CASSSTWSGGANEQFF. CDR3 bases: TGCGCCAGCAGCTCCACGTGGAGCGGGGGGGCCAATGAGCAGTTCTTC.

The V call is TRBV14, the J call TRBJ1-5; weak D call: TRBD1 (6 bases). V shed 10 bases and J shed 2 bases, with 21 bases lying between them. The germline CDR1 and CDR2 sequences are SGHDN and FVKESK. This CDR3 comprises 16 residues. CDR3 region: CAIGGPARPGNQPQHF. The CDR3 region has the DNA TGTGCCATAGGGGGGCCGGCGCGGCCGGGCAATCAGCCCCAGCATTTT. Full variable domain (missing parts from reference TRBV14 and TRBJ1-5): EAGVTQFPSHSVIEKGQTVTLRCDPISGHDNLYWYRRVMGKEIKFLLHFVKESKQDESGMPNNRFLAERTGGTYSTLKVQPAELEDSGVYFCAIGGPARPGNQPQHFGDGTRLSIL.

The chain employs TRBV4-1 and TRBJ2-1; 7 bases line up with TRBD2. There are 19 residues in the CDR3. Germline V lookup: CDR1 MGHRA, CDR2 YSYEKL. The V and J ends lost 1 base and 0 bases, in that order; junction bases with no gene match: 12. The DNA for the CDR3 is TGCGCCAGCAGCCAAGGTTTTGTAGGAGCTAGCGGCTCCTACAATGAGCAGTTCTTC. Amino acid sequence: CASSQGFVGASGSYNEQFF.